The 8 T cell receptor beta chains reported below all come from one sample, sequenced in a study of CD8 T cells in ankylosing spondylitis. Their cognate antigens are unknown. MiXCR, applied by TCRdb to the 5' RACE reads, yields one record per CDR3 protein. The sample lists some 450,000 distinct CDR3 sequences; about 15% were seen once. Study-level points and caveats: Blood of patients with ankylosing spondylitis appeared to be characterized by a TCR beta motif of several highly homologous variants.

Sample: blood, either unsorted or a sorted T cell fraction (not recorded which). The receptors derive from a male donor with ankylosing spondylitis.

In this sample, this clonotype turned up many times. CDR3 region: CASSAGILNTEAFF. The CDR3 coding sequence is TGTGCCAGCAGCGCCGGGATATTGAACACTGAAGCTTTCTTT. This rearrangement joins TRBV9 to TRBJ1-1; unclear D gene. Trimming removed 3 bases at V and 0 bases at J, with 9 bases between. CDR1 and CDR2 from the germline V gene are SGDLS and YYNGEE. This CDR3 is built from 14 residues.

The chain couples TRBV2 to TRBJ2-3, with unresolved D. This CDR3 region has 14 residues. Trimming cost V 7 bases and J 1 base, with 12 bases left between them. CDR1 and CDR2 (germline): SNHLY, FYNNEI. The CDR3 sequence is CASIKSEGTDTQYF. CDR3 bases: TGTGCCAGCATAAAATCAGAGGGCACAGATACGCAGTATTTT.

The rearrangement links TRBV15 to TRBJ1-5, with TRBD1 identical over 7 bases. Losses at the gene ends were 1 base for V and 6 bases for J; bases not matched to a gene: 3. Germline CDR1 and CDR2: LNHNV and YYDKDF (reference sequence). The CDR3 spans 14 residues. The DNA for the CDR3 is TGTGCCACCAGCAGAGGACAGGGCTTTCAGCCCCAGCATTTT. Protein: CATSRGQGFQPQHF.

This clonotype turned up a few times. The CDR3 here is CSAPSIVGAPSSYNEQFF. In nucleotides, the CDR3 is TGCAGTGCTCCGAGCATAGTTGGCGCCCCGAGCTCCTACAATGAGCAGTTCTTC. J is TRBJ2-1 and V is TRBV20-1; D is ambiguous. Deletions cut 5 bases from V and 0 bases from J, with 23 bases between. The CDR3 covers 18 residues. Germline lookup yields CDR1 DFQATT and CDR2 SNEGSKA (reference sequence).

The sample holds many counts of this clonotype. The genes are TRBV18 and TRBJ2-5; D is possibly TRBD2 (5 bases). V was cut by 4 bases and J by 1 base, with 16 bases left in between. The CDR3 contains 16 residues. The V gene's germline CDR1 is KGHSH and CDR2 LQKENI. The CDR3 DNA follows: TGTGCCAGCTCACTCTCAGGCGGGTTCTCCCAAGAGACCCAGTACTTC. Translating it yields CASSLSGGFSQETQYF.

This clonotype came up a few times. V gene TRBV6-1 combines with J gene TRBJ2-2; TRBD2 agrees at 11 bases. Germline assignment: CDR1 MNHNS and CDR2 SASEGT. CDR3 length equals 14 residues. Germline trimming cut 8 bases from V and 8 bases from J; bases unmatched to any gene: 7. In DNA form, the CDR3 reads TGTGCCAGCGGGCTAGCGGGGGGCCCGGGGGAGCTGTTTTTT. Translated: CASGLAGGPGELFF.

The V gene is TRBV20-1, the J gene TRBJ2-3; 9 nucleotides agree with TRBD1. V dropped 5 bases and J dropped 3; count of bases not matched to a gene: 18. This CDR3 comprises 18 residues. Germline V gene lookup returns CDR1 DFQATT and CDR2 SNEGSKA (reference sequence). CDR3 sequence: CSAQDRGLGGSLTDTQYF. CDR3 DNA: TGCAGTGCTCAGGACAGGGGTCTAGGAGGGTCGTTGACAGATACGCAGTATTTT.

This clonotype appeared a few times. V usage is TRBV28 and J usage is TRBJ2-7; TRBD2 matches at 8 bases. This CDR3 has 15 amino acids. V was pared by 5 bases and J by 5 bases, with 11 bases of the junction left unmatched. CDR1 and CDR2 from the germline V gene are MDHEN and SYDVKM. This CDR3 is CASSPPGTRNHEQYF. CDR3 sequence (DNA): TGTGCCAGCAGTCCTCCCGGGACTAGGAATCACGAGCAGTACTTC. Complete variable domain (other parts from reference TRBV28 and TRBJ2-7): DVKVTQSSRYLVKRTGEKVFLECVQDMDHENMFWYRQDPGLGLRLIYFSYDVKMKEKGDIPEGYSVSREKKERFSLILESASTNQTSMYLCASSPPGTRNHEQYFGPGTRLTVT.